This TCR beta chain comes out of a study of cytomegalovirus exposure and HLA in healthy donors. Per germline, CDR1 SGHDN and CDR2 FVKESK. With 1 base removed from V and 5 bases from J, the gap between germline ends came to 20 bases. This CDR3 has 17 residues. With 60 Vbeta and 13 Jbeta primers, the PCR was carried out. Using immunoSEQ multiplex PCR, the repertoire was profiled, and TCRdb retains in-frame clones only, with some absent. The sample holds about 170,000 clones, more than 60% seen once. Sequencing input: PBMCs. The TCR originated in a woman aged 45-59 years in good health and CMV-seropositive. The V and J genes are TRBV14 and TRBJ2-5, with D possibly being TRBD1 (5 bases). The CDR3 DNA sequence: TGTGCCAGCAGCCAAGGTTCAAGGGGCTCACCGCGGGAGACCCAGTACTTC. This sequence encodes CASSQGSRGSPRETQYF.